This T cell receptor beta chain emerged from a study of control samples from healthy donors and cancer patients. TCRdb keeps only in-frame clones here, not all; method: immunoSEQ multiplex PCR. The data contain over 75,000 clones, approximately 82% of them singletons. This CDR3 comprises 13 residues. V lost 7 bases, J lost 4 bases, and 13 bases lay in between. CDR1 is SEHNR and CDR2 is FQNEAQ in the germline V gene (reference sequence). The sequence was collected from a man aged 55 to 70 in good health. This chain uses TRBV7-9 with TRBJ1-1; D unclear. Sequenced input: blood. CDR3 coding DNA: TGTGCCAGCAACCGGGAGGTAGTCACTGAAGCTTTCTTT. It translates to CASNREVVTEAFF.